This T cell receptor (beta chain) was observed in a study of blood T cell repertoires in COVID-19. On the study more broadly: Italy, Spain and the United States were the sources of the convalescent and acute COVID-19 samples.

In the authors' methods: Estimates of nucleated cell counts were drawn from the amplification of reference gene primers. The assay was immunoSEQ multiplex PCR, and TCRdb's table has in-frame clones only and misses some. V and J calls and clone size come straight from that table; D and trimming were deduced from the DNA. The repertoire holds about 170,000 clones, with approximately 90% as singletons. The TCR originated in a young man with COVID-19, enrolled during active disease. The sequencing input was peripheral blood.

The CDR3 bases are TGTGCCAGCAGCCCGCCTGGACAGGGTGACGAGCAGTACTTC. Translating it yields CASSPPGQGDEQYF. V is TRBV7-9 and J is TRBJ2-7; 8 bases fit TRBD1. In germline, CDR1 is SEHNR, CDR2 FQNEAQ (reference sequence). V shed 5 bases, J shed 5 bases, and the junction held 8 bases outside the gene matches. This CDR3 comprises 14 residues.